This T cell receptor (beta chain) was observed in a study of naive and memory T cell subsets. Study-level findings and limits: Expression changes during T cell differentiation may affect RNA-based TCR counts.

From the second PCR step, alpha and beta chains were amplified apart. Effector memory cells were sorted as CD45RA-CD27-, EMRA cells as CD45RA+CD27-. This clonotype has more than one count but fewer than ten. Its antigen remains unknown. The V gene's germline CDR1 is GTSNPN and CDR2 SVGIG (reference sequence). Trimming removed 2 bases at V and 3 bases at J, with 11 bases between. This CDR3 has 14 amino acids. The beta constant-region primer was an equimolar mix of two oligonucleotides covering TRBC1 and TRBC2. Ligated cDNA was amplified by four rounds of PCR with nested alpha and beta constant-region primers and SP2. TCRdb processed the UMI-ligation and nested PCR reads anew with MiXCR; each CDR3 protein has one entry. The data show some 4,600 distinct CDR3 sequences, with just over 7% seen just once and 65% to 90% held by the top ten.

The V gene is TRBV30, the J gene TRBJ1-5; D gene uncertain. The sequence was obtained from a human donor in good health. Sequencing was done on a sample of CD4+ TEMRA cells from blood. Subset in this sample: effector memory re-expressing CD45RA, CD45RA+ CD27-. CDR3: CAWSRSQLNQPQHF. CDR3 DNA: TGTGCCTGGAGTAGGTCGCAGCTCAATCAGCCCCAGCATTTT.